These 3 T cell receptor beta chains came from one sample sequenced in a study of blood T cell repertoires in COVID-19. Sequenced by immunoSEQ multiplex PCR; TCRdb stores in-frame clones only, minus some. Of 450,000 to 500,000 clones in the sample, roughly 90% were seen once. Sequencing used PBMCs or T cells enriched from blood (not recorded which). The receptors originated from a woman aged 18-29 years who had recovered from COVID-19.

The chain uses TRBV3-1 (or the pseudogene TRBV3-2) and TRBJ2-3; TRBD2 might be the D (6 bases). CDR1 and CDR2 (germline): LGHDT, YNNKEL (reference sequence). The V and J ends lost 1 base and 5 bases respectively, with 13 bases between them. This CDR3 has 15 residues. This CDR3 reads CASSQVGGVGDTQYF. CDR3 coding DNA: TGTGCCAGCAGCCAAGTAGGCGGGGTAGGAGATACGCAGTATTTT.

CDR3 region: CASSQWTGDNGNTIYF. The CDR3, as DNA: TGTGCCAGCAGCCAATGGACAGGGGACAATGGAAACACCATATATTTT. The chain has TRBV3-1 (or the pseudogene TRBV3-2) and TRBJ1-3; 9 bases map to TRBD1. This CDR3 has 16 residues. Germline assignment: CDR1 LGHDT and CDR2 YNNKEL (reference sequence). With V trimmed by 2 bases and J by 3 bases, 5 bases remained unmatched.

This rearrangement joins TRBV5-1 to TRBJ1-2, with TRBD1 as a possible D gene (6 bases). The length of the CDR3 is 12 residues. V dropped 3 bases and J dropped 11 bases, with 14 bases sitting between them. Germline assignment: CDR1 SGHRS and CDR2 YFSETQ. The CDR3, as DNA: TGCGCCAGCAGCTGGGGGCAGGGGATTTACACCTTC. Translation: CASSWGQGIYTF.